These 2 T cell receptor beta chains share one sample of origin, sequenced in a study of blood T cells in healthy people across ages. The second PCR ran about 6 to 11 cycles with a sample-barcoded 5' primer and J-beta primers. TCRdb reprocessed the 5' RACE reads via MiXCR and lists one record per CDR3 protein. This table holds more than 900,000 distinct CDR3 sequences, almost 25% found once. The sample was also reused in another study, on T cells of mothers and their children.

The sample was blood. All receptors come from a girl aged 2-10 years in good health.

This clonotype was seen more than once but under ten times. The chain combines TRBV7-9 with TRBJ2-5, with 9 bases aligning to TRBD1. V shed 4 bases and J 4 bases; nucleotides not matched to a gene: 7. From germline, CDR1 is SEHNR and CDR2 FQNEAQ (reference sequence). The CDR3 totals 15 residues. The CDR3: CASSSPGTGRETQYF. DNA of the CDR3: TGTGCCAGCAGCTCTCCGGGGACAGGGAGAGAGACCCAGTACTTC.

J is TRBJ2-5 and V is TRBV7-9, with D possibly called TRBD1 or TRBD2 (5 bases each). With the DNA end fitting TRBJ2-1 better, the J assignment may be wrong. This CDR3 is built from 18 residues. Germline CDR1 reads SEHNR; CDR2 reads FQNEAQ (reference sequence). This chain's CDR3 is CASSFARDGTYSPNEQFF. The CDR3 bases are TGTGCCAGCAGCTTTGCACGGGACGGGACCTATTCCCCGAATGAGCAGTTCTTC.